The next 18 T cell receptor beta chains were all read from a single sample in a study of cytomegalovirus exposure and HLA in healthy donors. The PCR ran on 60 Vbeta and 13 Jbeta primers. The repertoire was sequenced with immunoSEQ multiplex PCR; TCRdb's copy has only in-frame clones and lacks some. The sample contains 150,000 to 200,000 clones, roughly 85% of which appear only once. The sequencing input was PBMCs. These receptors were taken from a man under 40 in good health and CMV-seronegative.

This rearrangement joins TRBV9 to TRBJ2-6; 8 positions match TRBD1. Trimming cost V 3 bases and J 0 bases; bases outside gene matches: 11. This CDR3 has 19 amino acids. Germline lookup yields CDR1 SGDLS and CDR2 YYNGEE. The CDR3 nucleotides are TGTGCCAGCAGCGCAAGACCGGGACAGGTTATCTCTGGGGCCAACGTCCTGACTTTC. Protein sequence: CASSARPGQVISGANVLTF.

This chain links TRBV9 with TRBJ1-2; D not resolved. This CDR3 comprises 14 residues. Looked up from germline, CDR1 is SGDLS and CDR2 is YYNGEE. Trimming left V 3 bases short and J 3 bases short, with 12 bases between. In DNA, the CDR3 is TGTGCCAGCAGCGGAGGGCTTGGGGACTATGGCTACACCTTC. This sequence encodes CASSGGLGDYGYTF.

The V gene is TRBV21-1, the J gene TRBJ2-7; TRBD1 is the table's D call and was not checked against the DNA. TRBV21-1 is reported as a pseudogene. The CDR3 totals 15 residues. CDR3 bases: TGTGCCAGGAGGGACAGCACCGAATCCCACTACGAGCAGTACTTC. This encodes CARRDSTESHYEQYF.

This clone was detected a few times. This chain connects TRBV28 to TRBJ1-4; 7 bases are shared with TRBD1. CDR1 and CDR2 from the germline V gene are MDHEN and SYDVKM. The CDR3 extends over 17 amino acids. Trimming at V came to 3 bases and at J to 5 bases, leaving 12 bases not matched to a gene. The CDR3 region is CASSFVTGDFTNEKLFF. DNA of the CDR3: TGTGCCAGCAGTTTTGTAACAGGGGATTTTACCAATGAAAAACTGTTTTTT.

The chain has TRBV9 and TRBJ1-1; D uncertain. Looked up from germline, CDR1 is SGDLS and CDR2 is YYNGEE. The CDR3 covers 12 residues. Trimming pared 0 bases from V and 2 bases from J, leaving 2 bases between. CDR3 sequence reads: CASSVANTEAFF. CDR3 DNA: TGTGCCAGCAGCGTAGCTAACACTGAAGCTTTCTTT.

The chain employs TRBV27 and TRBJ2-3; D uncertain. The CDR3 is 11 residues long. Deletions cut 7 bases from V and 1 base from J, with 3 bases between. Germline V gene data show CDR1 as MNHEY and CDR2 as SMNVEV (reference sequence). CDR3 nucleotide sequence: TGTGCCAGCACGGGCACAGATACGCAGTATTTT. As protein: CASTGTDTQYF.

The chain recombines TRBV30 with TRBJ1-2; no clear D gene. The CDR3 sequence is 13 residues long. Germline lookup yields CDR1 GTSNPN and CDR2 SVGIG (reference sequence). Trimming pared 8 bases from V and 7 bases from J, leaving 20 bases between. The CDR3 protein is CAESMDGGAGYTF. The CDR3 region has the DNA TGTGCCGAGTCGATGGATGGTGGAGCTGGCTACACCTTC.

The genes are TRBV19 and TRBJ1-4; TRBD1 aligns across 11 bases. This CDR3 comprises 13 residues. Germline V gene sequence: CDR1 LNHDA, CDR2 SQIVND (reference sequence). The junction had 2 bases not matched to a gene; V was cut back by 9 bases and J by 5 bases. CDR3 loop: CASGTGGNEKLFF. CDR3 nucleotide sequence: TGTGCCAGCGGGACAGGGGGAAATGAAAAACTGTTTTTT. Using reference TRBV19 and TRBJ1-4 for the parts outside the CDR3, the full variable domain is DGGITQSPKYLFRKEGQNVTLSCEQNLNHDAMYWYRQDPGQGLRLIYYSQIVNDFQKGDIAEGYSVSREKKESFPLTVTSAQKNPTAFYLCASGTGGNEKLFFGSGTQLSVL.

The CDR3 reads CASSYGTGDSYEQYF. The CDR3 DNA follows: TGTGCCAGCAGTTACGGGACAGGGGATTCCTACGAGCAGTACTTC. J is TRBJ2-7 and V is TRBV6-5; 10 bases are shared with TRBD1. The J segment lost 1 base and the V segment lost 2 bases, leaving 2 bases of the junction unmatched. CDR3 length: 15 amino acids. CDR1 and CDR2 (germline): MNHEY, SVGAGI.

This rearrangement joins TRBV15 to TRBJ2-3; D perhaps matches TRBD2 (6 bases). The germline V gene encodes CDR1 LNHNV and CDR2 YYDKDF (reference sequence). CDR3 length equals 15 residues. Trimming pared 0 bases from V and 5 bases from J, leaving 12 bases between. The CDR3 sequence: CATSRDGGMEDTQYF. The DNA for the CDR3 is TGTGCCACCAGCAGAGATGGGGGGATGGAAGATACGCAGTATTTT.

The chain has TRBV7-9 and TRBJ2-7; possibly TRBD1 for D (6 bases). The CDR3 spans 12 residues. V shed 5 bases and J shed 5 bases, with 10 bases lying between them. The germline gives CDR1 SEHNR, CDR2 FQNEAQ (reference sequence). The CDR3 DNA follows: TGTGCCAGCAGCGGACACAGGGACGAGCAGTACTTC. Translation: CASSGHRDEQYF.

The V call is TRBV11-2, the J call TRBJ2-1; TRBD2 might be the D (6 bases). The CDR3 has 13 amino acids. V was trimmed by 5 bases and J by 6 bases, leaving 11 bases between them. Germline CDR1 reads SGHAT; CDR2 reads FQNNGV. The CDR3 DNA sequence: TGTGCCAGCAGCCGCGGGGTGACCAATGAGCAGTTCTTC. The encoded protein is CASSRGVTNEQFF.

The chain couples TRBV7-9 to TRBJ1-4, with 7 bases matching TRBD1. CDR1 is SEHNR, CDR2 FQNEAQ, per germline (reference sequence). The CDR3 runs to 14 residues. Trimming at V came to 3 bases and at J to 8 bases, leaving 6 bases not matched to a gene. CDR3 loop: CASSLDRPQEKLFF. CDR3 nucleotide sequence: TGTGCCAGCAGCTTGGACAGGCCTCAGGAAAAACTGTTTTTT.

This clone was recorded once. V and J are TRBV5-1 and TRBJ1-1; D not resolved. CDR1 is SGHRS and CDR2 is YFSETQ in the germline V gene. The V end was cut by 3 bases, the J end by 0 bases, with 9 bases between. CDR3 size: 14 residues. The CDR3 region is CASSSQNMNTEAFF. CDR3 nucleotide sequence: TGCGCCAGCAGCTCACAGAACATGAACACTGAAGCTTTCTTT.

This clone was observed a single time. The chain links TRBV7-9 to TRBJ2-3; D is possibly TRBD1 (6 bases). Germline CDR1 is SEHNR and CDR2 is FQNEAQ (reference sequence). V gave up 11 bases and J gave up 1 base, with 16 bases separating them. The CDR3 totals 14 residues. The CDR3, as DNA: TGTGCCTTCGATCCGGACAGCGGCACAGATACGCAGTATTTT. Its protein is CAFDPDSGTDTQYF.

V usage is TRBV10-1 and J usage is TRBJ2-3; 11 positions agree with TRBD2. The CDR3 runs to 18 residues. Germline CDR1 and CDR2: WNHNN and SYGVQD (reference sequence). V gave up 5 bases and J gave up 0 bases; unmatched junction bases: 10. The CDR3 loop is CASSLLAGASSSTDTQYF. CDR3 nucleotides: TGCGCCAGCAGTTTACTAGCGGGAGCGTCCTCCAGCACAGATACGCAGTATTTT.

This clone was counted at least ten times. DNA for the CDR3: TGTGCCAGCAGTTCTCCAGGATTAAACACCATATATTTT. Its translation: CASSSPGLNTIYF. The chain has TRBV6-5 and TRBJ1-3; D call uncertain. Germline V gene data show CDR1 as MNHEY and CDR2 as SVGAGI. With 4 bases removed from V and 6 bases from J, the gap between germline ends came to 10 bases. The CDR3 spans 13 residues.

The V call is TRBV30, the J call TRBJ1-2; 7 bases line up with TRBD1. Germline-derived CDR1 and CDR2 are GTSNPN and SVGIG (reference sequence). The CDR3 length is 15 residues. V shed 2 bases and J 0 bases; nucleotides not matched to a gene: 6. CDR3: CAWSPTDRANYGYTF. DNA of the CDR3: TGTGCCTGGAGTCCTACCGACAGGGCTAACTATGGCTACACCTTC.